These T cell receptor beta chains were read from a single sample in a study of OX40 agonist ivuxolimab in advanced cancers. Assay: immunoSEQ multiplex PCR; the TCRdb copy retains only in-frame clones and omits some. In the table there are around 60,000 clones, 84% of which are singletons. This specimen was CD4+ or CD8+ T cells sorted from blood, taken in a trial of the OX40 agonist ivuxolimab. The receptors originated from an adult with an advanced solid tumor such as melanoma, head and neck, liver or kidney cancer. Both conserved end residues are part of each CDR3. The D gene is left open where the match is weak. A row's size may be missing; if present it is once, few, many or a size class.

clone_size j_call v_call d_call cdr3_aa cdr3_nt
NA TRBJ2-5 TRBV7-9 TRBD1 CASSPRDRGSAAQYF TGTGCCAGCAGCCCCCGGGACAGGGGGTCCGCGGCCCAGTACTTC
NA TRBJ2-7 TRBV30 TRBD1 CAWSFEGANYEQYF TGTGCCTGGAGTTTTGAGGGGGCGAACTACGAGCAGTACTTC
NA TRBJ2-1 TRBV28 NA CASSSSGPSGNEQFF TGTGCCAGCAGTTCATCGGGACCCTCGGGGAATGAGCAGTTCTTC
NA TRBJ2-5 TRBV5-1 NA CASKRQWVWGGETQYF TGCGCCAGCAAAAGACAGTGGGTCTGGGGTGGAGAGACCCAGTACTTC
NA TRBJ2-6 TRBV19 NA CATEPGTVTSDSGANVLTF TGTGCCACCGAACCCGGAACAGTTACCTCCGACTCTGGGGCCAACGTCCTGACTTTC
NA TRBJ1-3 TRBV28 NA CASSPPPGTGNTIYF TGTGCCAGCAGCCCCCCTCCAGGGACTGGAAACACCATATATTTT
NA TRBJ1-5 TRBV14 NA CAGGQPRQPQHF TGTGCCGGGGGGCAGCCGCGCCAGCCCCAGCATTTT
NA TRBJ2-5 TRBV5-1 TRBD2 CASSLSRGRQETQYF TGCGCCAGCAGCTTGTCCCGCGGGAGACAAGAGACCCAGTACTTC
NA TRBJ2-7 TRBV6-4 NA CASSGRGPPYEQYF TGTGCCAGCAGTGGCAGGGGACCCCCCTACGAGCAGTACTTC
NA TRBJ2-1 TRBV19 TRBD2 CASSISTSPYNEQFF TGTGCCAGTAGTATCTCGACTAGCCCCTACAATGAGCAGTTCTTC
NA TRBJ2-7 TRBV30 TRBD1 CAWTGVTGGYEQYF TGTGCCTGGACGGGGGTGACAGGGGGCTACGAGCAGTACTTC
NA TRBJ1-3 TRBV6-5 NA CASKADGNSGNTIYF TGTGCCAGCAAGGCAGACGGAAACTCTGGAAACACCATATATTTT
NA TRBJ1-1 TRBV19 TRBD1 CASSGQGWTEAFF TGTGCCAGTTCCGGACAGGGCTGGACTGAAGCTTTCTTT
NA TRBJ1-1 TRBV2 NA CASSSDRTAGNGRNTEAFF TGTGCCAGCAGCTCCGACAGGACAGCCGGGAACGGCAGGAACACTGAAGCTTTCTTT
NA TRBJ2-1 TRBV4-1 NA CASSQAQANEQFF TGCGCCAGCAGCCAAGCGCAGGCCAATGAGCAGTTCTTC
NA TRBJ1-2 TRBV9 TRBD1 CASSVGGPGQGFYGYTF TGTGCCAGCAGCGTAGGGGGACCAGGACAGGGATTCTATGGCTACACCTTC
NA TRBJ2-7 TRBV7-9 NA CASSPRPGVGEQYF TGTGCCAGCAGCCCCCGGCCGGGGGTTGGCGAGCAGTACTTC
once TRBJ2-1 TRBV7-6 TRBD2 CASSLAAGLAGDEQFF TGTGCCAGCAGCTTAGCGGCGGGACTAGCGGGAGATGAGCAGTTCTTC
NA TRBJ1-2 TRBV10-3 NA CAIKDGLRGYTF TGTGCCATCAAGGACGGTCTTCGTGGCTACACCTTC
NA TRBJ2-1 TRBV7-2 NA CASTLGTRDEQFF TGTGCCAGCACCCTGGGCACTAGAGATGAGCAGTTCTTC
NA TRBJ2-1 TRBV5-1 NA CASSPFGDDEQFF TGCGCCAGCAGCCCTTTCGGCGATGATGAGCAGTTCTTC
NA TRBJ1-1 TRBV2 NA CASGLDGVEAFF TGTGCCAGTGGACTCGACGGGGTTGAAGCTTTCTTT
NA TRBJ1-5 TRBV19 NA CATTGNQPQHF TGTGCCACCACAGGGAATCAGCCCCAGCATTTT
once TRBJ1-1 TRBV28 NA CASSALRAEAFF TGTGCCAGCAGCGCACTGCGGGCTGAAGCTTTCTTT
NA TRBJ1-1 TRBV5-1 NA CASSGGTLNTEAFF TGCGCCAGCAGCGGCGGGACACTGAACACTGAAGCTTTCTTT
NA TRBJ2-5 TRBV6-1 TRBD2 CASTLAGGQETQYF TGTGCCAGCACCCTCGCGGGAGGGCAAGAGACCCAGTACTTC
NA TRBJ2-1 TRBV28 TRBD1 CASRGTGIDEQFF TGTGCCAGCAGGGGGACAGGGATTGATGAGCAGTTCTTC
NA TRBJ1-3 TRBV6-6 TRBD1 CAIANRGSGNTIYF TGTGCCATCGCCAACAGGGGATCTGGAAACACCATATATTTT
NA TRBJ1-1 TRBV7-2 NA CASSRAIGPNTEAFF TGTGCCAGCAGCCGGGCTATAGGGCCGAACACTGAAGCTTTCTTT
NA TRBJ2-2 TRBV7-9 NA CASSLAGGNTGELFF TGTGCCAGCAGCTTAGCGGGAGGAAACACCGGGGAGCTGTTTTTT
NA TRBJ2-1 TRBV5-4 NA CASSRGGPGISYNEQFF TGTGCCAGCAGCAGGGGGGGGCCGGGGATCTCCTACAATGAGCAGTTCTTC
NA TRBJ2-1 TRBV10-3 TRBD1 CAISESGTGAFYNEQFF TGTGCCATCAGTGAGTCCGGAACAGGGGCGTTTTACAATGAGCAGTTCTTC
few TRBJ2-5 TRBV9 TRBD2 CASSVALYGGGPQETQYF TGTGCCAGCAGCGTAGCCCTTTACGGGGGAGGGCCCCAAGAGACCCAGTACTTC
NA TRBJ2-5 TRBV11-3 NA CASSPPREEETQYF TGTGCCAGCAGCCCCCCCAGGGAGGAGGAGACCCAGTACTTC
once TRBJ2-7 TRBV7-3 NA CASSPGGKPYEQYF TGTGCCAGCAGCCCCGGCGGGAAGCCCTACGAGCAGTACTTC
NA TRBJ2-7 TRBV6-5 TRBD1 CASRRDRAGNEQYF TGTGCCAGCAGACGGGACAGGGCTGGTAACGAGCAGTACTTC
NA TRBJ1-3 TRBV19 NA CASSPRGRAAAGNTIYF TGTGCCAGTAGCCCCCGGGGTAGGGCTGCCGCTGGAAACACCATATATTTT
NA TRBJ1-4 TRBV30 TRBD1 CASYPRDRGEKLFF TGTGCCTCGTATCCCCGGGACAGGGGTGAAAAACTGTTTTTT
NA TRBJ2-7 TRBV30 NA CAYRGNYEQYF TGTGCCTACCGGGGTAACTACGAGCAGTACTTC
few TRBJ1-5 TRBV4-1 TRBD1 CASSQRQGDNQPQHF TGCGCCAGCAGCCAACGGCAGGGGGATAATCAGCCCCAGCATTTT
NA TRBJ2-3 TRBV21-1 NA CASRGQGKDTQYF TGTGCCAGCAGGGGACAGGGAAAAGATACGCAGTATTTT
NA TRBJ2-5 TRBV13 TRBD2 CASSLVGLAGKETQYF TGTGCCAGCAGCTTAGTGGGACTAGCGGGGAAAGAGACCCAGTACTTC
NA TRBJ2-7 TRBV29-1 TRBD1 CSASGQSDSYEQYF TGCAGCGCCTCGGGACAGTCCGACTCCTACGAGCAGTACTTC
NA TRBJ1-6 TRBV4-1 TRBD1 CASSQVGAGSAGGLRNSPLHF TGCGCCAGCAGCCAAGTGGGGGCGGGGTCGGCAGGGGGTCTACGGAATTCACCCCTCCACTTT
NA TRBJ1-6 TRBV30 NA CAWSVGALDSPLHF TGTGCCTGGAGTGTGGGGGCCCTCGATTCACCCCTCCACTTT
NA TRBJ1-1 TRBV27 NA CASSYDRRNTEAFF TGTGCCAGCAGTTATGACAGGCGGAACACTGAAGCTTTCTTT
NA TRBJ2-7 TRBV6-1 NA CASQGWYNSYEQYF TGTGCCAGCCAGGGATGGTATAACTCCTACGAGCAGTACTTC
NA TRBJ1-4 TRBV5-1 TRBD1 CASSTWTGAGEKLFF TGCGCCAGCAGCACCTGGACAGGGGCTGGCGAAAAACTGTTTTTT
NA TRBJ2-1 TRBV12-5 NA CASAPDAGNYNEQFF TGTGCTAGTGCCCCTGATGCGGGAAACTACAATGAGCAGTTCTTC
NA TRBJ2-7 TRBV18 TRBD2 CASSPTSGTYEQYF TGTGCCAGCTCACCGACTAGCGGGACCTACGAGCAGTACTTC
once TRBJ1-1 TRBV5-1 TRBD1 CASSLTLDRAEAFF TGCGCCAGCAGCTTGACCCTGGACAGGGCTGAAGCTTTCTTT
NA TRBJ2-5 TRBV11-2 NA CASSQRGTEKETQYF TGTGCCAGCAGCCAGAGAGGGACGGAGAAAGAGACCCAGTACTTC
NA TRBJ1-2 TRBV6-1 TRBD1 CASSSQTGSYGYTF TGTGCCAGCAGTTCCCAGACAGGGTCCTATGGCTACACCTTC
NA TRBJ1-2 TRBV7-9 NA CASSLGGPHGYTF TGTGCCAGCAGCTTAGGGGGGCCCCATGGCTACACCTTC